Detailed here is one T cell receptor beta chain. One end of the junction does not line up with germline, which may come from a read error. This CDR3 comprises 13 residues. Germline V gene data show CDR1 as SQVTM and CDR2 as ANQGSEA. TCR beta cDNA was prepared out of approximately 470 ng total RNA by means of a constant-region primer. Employing slightly modified ARM-PCR, three nested multiplex PCR rounds were run, and these gave rise to the TCR beta libraries. Rounds one and two of PCR, each of roughly 10 cycles, were primed with TRBV1-TRBV30 forward primers and a C-beta reverse primer. TCRdb re-called the multiplex PCR reads through MiXCR, storing one row per CDR3 protein. The data contain 47,000 or so distinct CDR3 sequences, about three quarters of them singletons. Total RNA and DNA came together from around 20-30 mg of bulk tissue without cell sorting. The data stem from a study of tumor-infiltrating lymphocytes in primary liver carcinoma.

V is TRBV29-1 and J is TRBJ2-7; 7 bases are shared with TRBD2. This TCR came from a man in his forties with primary liver carcinoma and hepatitis B virus infection. The source material was liver tumor tissue from sampling region 3. Sample subset: tumor region T3, left-lateral pole. The CDR3 sequence is CSGEGPPSYEQYF. In DNA form, the CDR3 reads TGCAGCGGGGAGGGGCCCCCGTCCTATGAGCAGTACTTC.